These 32 T cell receptor beta chains originate from one sample sequenced in a study of cytomegalovirus exposure and HLA in healthy donors. The PCR contained 60 Vbeta and 13 Jbeta primers. The data were produced by immunoSEQ multiplex PCR, yet TCRdb's version contains in-frame clones alone and is incomplete. The sample shows 120,000 to 150,000 clones, about 79% of them seen only once. Sequencing was done on a sample of PBMCs. The receptors come from a male donor in good health and CMV-seronegative.

The chain uses TRBV5-4 and TRBJ2-1; tentatively, D is TRBD2 (6 bases). This CDR3 region has 13 residues. CDR1 and CDR2 (germline): SGHNT, YYREEE (reference sequence). Trimming took off 4 bases at V and 8 bases at J, with 13 bases between the two ends. CDR3 sequence: CASSPPGTYEQFF. DNA for the CDR3: TGTGCCAGCAGCCCCCCAGGGACTTATGAGCAGTTCTTC.

The chain joins TRBV9 to TRBJ2-7; no firm D call. V dropped 4 bases and J dropped 7 bases, with 21 bases sitting between them. The CDR3 is 15 residues long. Germline CDR1 and CDR2: SGDLS and YYNGEE. The CDR3 spells CASSLSGLSVGEQYF. In DNA, the CDR3 is TGTGCCAGCAGCCTTTCGGGTCTCTCAGTTGGGGAGCAGTACTTC.

V is TRBV9 and J is TRBJ2-2; 9 positions match TRBD2. The germline V gene encodes CDR1 SGDLS and CDR2 YYNGEE. The CDR3 runs 17 residues. Trimming at V came to 6 bases and at J to 6 bases, leaving 15 bases not matched to a gene. For the CDR3, the DNA is TGTGCCAGCACCAAACTAGCGGGCCCTTTCCCTCCCGGGGAGCTGTTTTTT. This encodes CASTKLAGPFPPGELFF.

This chain's CDR3 is CSVEGEERASSYNEQFF. In DNA form, the CDR3 reads TGCAGCGTTGAAGGGGAGGAGCGGGCCAGCTCCTACAATGAGCAGTTCTTC. The chain couples TRBV29-1 to TRBJ2-1, with D perhaps TRBD2 (6 bases). The length of the CDR3 is 17 residues. The V end lost 1 base, the J end lost 0 bases, and 16 bases lay between the germline ends. Germline V gives CDR1 SQVTM, CDR2 ANQGSEA.

This rearrangement joins TRBV27 to TRBJ2-1; 11 nucleotides agree with TRBD2. CDR1 is MNHEY, CDR2 SMNVEV, per germline (reference sequence). CDR3 length: 15 residues. V lost 5 bases to trimming and J lost 10 bases; unmatched junction nucleotides: 10. The CDR3 DNA is TGTGCCAGCAGTCTGACTAGCGGGGCCGCATACGAGCAGTTCTTC. Amino acids: CASSLTSGAAYEQFF.

This clone came up a few times. V usage is TRBV7-2 and J usage is TRBJ2-5, with D tentatively TRBD2 (5 bases). The CDR3 contains 14 residues. V dropped 1 base and J dropped 5 bases, with 11 bases sitting between them. In germline, CDR1 is SGHTA, CDR2 FQGNSA. CDR3 in amino acids: CASSLDLGGETQYF. CDR3 nucleotides: TGTGCCAGCAGCTTAGATCTAGGCGGGGAGACCCAGTACTTC.

In its sample, this clone was seen a few times. The gene calls are TRBV18 and TRBJ2-1, with TRBD2 matching over 7 bases. Germline V gene lookup returns CDR1 KGHSH and CDR2 LQKENI. The CDR3 has 18 residues. J gave up 0 bases and V 2 bases, and 10 bases lay outside the gene matches. As DNA, the CDR3 is TGTGCCAGCTCACCAATGGGGGGAGGCGGGAGCTCCTACAATGAGCAGTTCTTC. This gives the protein CASSPMGGGGSSYNEQFF. Full variable domain (remainder filled in from reference TRBV18 and TRBJ2-1): NAGVMQNPRHLVRRRGQEARLRCSPMKGHSHVYWYRQLPEEGLKFMVYLQKENIIDESGMPKERFSAEFPKEGPSILRIQQVVRGDSAAYFCASSPMGGGGSSYNEQFFGPGTRLTVL.

This rearrangement joins TRBV7-9 to TRBJ2-1; D is uncertain. This CDR3 has 13 residues. Germline V gene data show CDR1 as SEHNR and CDR2 as FQNEAQ (reference sequence). Trimming pared 1 base from V and 5 bases from J, leaving 6 bases between. CDR3 region: CASSLVADNEQFF. CDR3 in DNA: TGTGCCAGCAGCTTAGTGGCGGACAATGAGCAGTTCTTC. Complete variable domain (other parts from reference TRBV7-9 and TRBJ2-1): DTGVSQNPRHKITKRGQNVTFRCDPISEHNRLYWYRQTLGQGPEFLTYFQNEAQLEKSRLLSDRFSAERPKGSFSTLEIQRTEQGDSAMYLCASSLVADNEQFFGPGTRLTVL.

J is TRBJ2-7 and V is TRBV28; 7 bases agree with TRBD1. V gave up 4 bases and J gave up 3 bases; unmatched junction bases: 0. CDR1 and CDR2 (germline): MDHEN, SYDVKM. This CDR3 comprises 12 residues. CDR3 nucleotides: TGTGCCAGCAGTTCAGGGGGCTACGAGCAGTACTTC. Protein: CASSSGGYEQYF.

The chain has TRBV15 and TRBJ2-5; D remains ambiguous. V was pared by 0 bases and J by 2 bases, with 10 bases between. This CDR3 spans 15 amino acids. Germline-derived CDR1 and CDR2 are LNHNV and YYDKDF (reference sequence). The CDR3: CATSRDPSSQETQYF. CDR3 DNA: TGTGCCACCAGCAGAGATCCGAGTAGTCAAGAGACCCAGTACTTC.

V gene TRBV6-4 combines with J gene TRBJ2-1; 7 bases are a match to TRBD2. V was clipped by 10 bases and J by 4 bases; unmatched bases: 7. Per germline, CDR1 MRHNA and CDR2 SNTAGT. The CDR3 consists of 13 residues. The CDR3 loop is CATPQRDYNEQFF. The CDR3 bases are TGTGCCACCCCCCAGCGGGATTACAATGAGCAGTTCTTC.

This clone was detected only once. The V and J genes are TRBV27 and TRBJ2-3, with TRBD2 as a possible D gene (5 bases). The CDR3 is 16 amino acids. Trimming shortened V by 1 base and J by 2 bases, and 13 bases separated the two germline ends. The germline CDR1 and CDR2 sequences are MNHEY and SMNVEV (reference sequence). CDR3 amino acids: CASSLLGDYPTDTQYF. The DNA of the CDR3 is TGTGCCAGCAGTTTATTAGGCGACTACCCCACAGATACGCAGTATTTT.

The rearrangement links TRBV6-5 to TRBJ2-1; 7 positions agree with TRBD1. The J segment lost 4 bases and the V segment lost 6 bases, leaving 6 bases of the junction unmatched. The germline V gene encodes CDR1 MNHEY and CDR2 SVGAGI. This CDR3 has 14 residues. In DNA, the CDR3 is TGTGCCAGCAGCCAGGGACAGCAGTACAATGAGCAGTTCTTC. It yields the protein CASSQGQQYNEQFF.

This chain links TRBV6-5 with TRBJ2-3, with TRBD2 identical over 8 bases. There are 15 residues in the CDR3. V lost 6 bases and J lost 5; bases outside the gene matches: 10. Germline V gene lookup returns CDR1 MNHEY and CDR2 SVGAGI. The CDR3 loop reads CASSPAGGAGDTQYF. The CDR3 region has the DNA TGTGCCAGCAGCCCCGCCGGGGGGGCTGGAGATACGCAGTATTTT.

CDR3 loop: CASTGLAKNIQYF. Here the CDR3 DNA reads TGTGCCAGCACAGGGTTAGCCAAAAACATTCAGTACTTC. This chain links TRBV2 with TRBJ2-4, with a weak D call TRBD1 (5 bases). V was pared by 7 bases and J by 0 bases, with 7 bases between. Germline loops: CDR1 SNHLY, CDR2 FYNNEI. This CDR3 is built from 13 residues.

The chain links TRBV2 to TRBJ2-3; D perhaps matches TRBD2 (5 bases). The ends were cut back, 8 bases at V and 5 bases at J, with 8 bases in the middle. Germline V gene data show CDR1 as SNHLY and CDR2 as FYNNEI. The CDR3 covers 11 residues. The CDR3 here is CASGLGDTQYF. The CDR3 DNA reads TGTGCCAGCGGACTCGGAGATACGCAGTATTTT.

The V call is TRBV12-5, the J call TRBJ2-2; TRBD1 matches at 11 bases. J gave up 6 bases and V 6 bases, and 6 bases lay outside the gene matches. CDR3 length: 15 amino acids. Germline CDR1 and CDR2: LGHNT and FRNRAP. The CDR3, as DNA: TGTGCTAGTGGCGACGGACAGGGGGCGTCCGGGGAGCTGTTTTTT. Its protein is CASGDGQGASGELFF.

V and J are TRBV10-3 and TRBJ1-2; D might be TRBD1 (5 bases). The CDR3 has 13 residues. Germline loops: CDR1 ENHRY, CDR2 SYGVKD. V lost 5 bases to trimming and J lost 1 base, with 8 bases between them. The CDR3 DNA follows: TGTGCCATCAGTCCGGGACTTAACTATGGCTACACCTTC. Its translation is CAISPGLNYGYTF.

The rearrangement uses TRBV11-3 and TRBJ2-7; TRBD2 is a possible D gene (6 bases). Trimming took 5 bases from V and 6 from J, leaving 14 bases between them. The CDR3 sequence is 13 residues long. CDR1 and CDR2 (germline): SGHNT, YENEEA. The CDR3 loop reads CASSPTAGGEQYF. The CDR3 nucleotides are TGTGCCAGCAGCCCGACCGCCGGGGGCGAGCAGTACTTC.

This sequence joins TRBV7-6 and TRBJ2-7; 7 nucleotides agree with TRBD2. The CDR3 covers 12 residues. V shed 5 bases and J 5 bases; nucleotides not matched to a gene: 3. The germline V gene encodes CDR1 SGHVS and CDR2 FNYEAQ. For the CDR3, the DNA is TGTGCCAGCAGCCAGAGCGGGGACGAGCAGTACTTC. It yields the protein CASSQSGDEQYF.

The V call is TRBV27, the J call TRBJ2-3; 14 positions agree with TRBD2. The V and J ends lost 2 bases and 3 bases, in that order; junction bases with no gene match: 25. Germline values: CDR1 MNHEY, CDR2 SMNVEV (reference sequence). This CDR3 is 24 amino acids long. In DNA form, the CDR3 reads TGTGCCAGCAGTTTACCCTTCCACAACCGACTAGCGGGAGGGCCGGGGGTAGTTACAGATACGCAGTATTTT. Translating gives CASSLPFHNRLAGGPGVVTDTQYF.

The genes are TRBV7-8 and TRBJ2-1; 9 bases map to TRBD2. J was trimmed by 6 bases and V by 5 bases; bases with no gene match: 11. CDR1 and CDR2 (germline): SGHVS, FQNEAQ. The CDR3 extends over 16 amino acids. This CDR3 is CASSRSRPAGGNEQFF. Here the CDR3 DNA reads TGTGCCAGCAGCCGTTCGCGGCCAGCGGGAGGCAATGAGCAGTTCTTC.

This clone showed up just once. The chain recombines TRBV29-1 with TRBJ2-7, with 10 bases that match TRBD1. The CDR3 contains 13 residues. V shed 6 bases, J shed 1 base, and the junction held 3 bases outside the gene matches. Per the germline V gene, CDR1 is SQVTM and CDR2 is ANQGSEA. CDR3: CSVRTGGSYEQYF. The CDR3 DNA is TGCAGCGTAAGGACAGGGGGATCCTACGAGCAGTACTTC.

The chain carries TRBV4-3 and TRBJ1-4, with a tentative D call TRBD1 (5 bases). Germline CDR1 is LGHNA and CDR2 is YSLEER. CDR3 length: 15 residues. Trimming took off 4 bases at V and 3 bases at J, with 12 bases between the two ends. CDR3 sequence: CASSRLTVPNEKLFF. CDR3 nucleotide sequence: TGCGCCAGCAGCCGCCTGACAGTACCTAATGAAAAACTGTTTTTT.

The genes are TRBV10-1 and TRBJ2-7, with D perhaps matching TRBD1 (6 bases). The germline gives CDR1 WNHNN, CDR2 SYGVQD (reference sequence). Trimming took off 5 bases at V and 1 base at J, with 12 bases between the two ends. This CDR3 has 14 amino acids. In DNA form, the CDR3 reads TGCGCCAGCAGTCCCAGGGGAGAATCCTACGAGCAGTACTTC. It translates to CASSPRGESYEQYF.

The chain is built from TRBV19 and TRBJ1-5; 7 bases are shared with TRBD1. Per germline, CDR1 LNHDA and CDR2 SQIVND (reference sequence). The CDR3 totals 12 residues. V lost 9 bases, J lost 6 bases, and 5 bases stayed unmatched. As DNA, the CDR3 is TGTGCCAGCAGAACAGGGGCTCAGCCCCAGCATTTT. This sequence encodes CASRTGAQPQHF. The full variable domain, with the rest looked up from reference TRBV19 and TRBJ1-5, is DGGITQSPKYLFRKEGQNVTLSCEQNLNHDAMYWYRQDPGQGLRLIYYSQIVNDFQKGDIAEGYSVSREKKESFPLTVTSAQKNPTAFYLCASRTGAQPQHFGDGTRLSIL.

J is TRBJ1-5 and V is TRBV30, with D possibly TRBD1 on 6 matching bases. Germline CDR1 is GTSNPN and CDR2 is SVGIG (reference sequence). Trimming removed 2 bases at V and 0 bases at J, with 11 bases between. The CDR3 is made up of 15 amino acids. CDR3 DNA sequence: TGTGCCTGGAGTCTAGGACAGATTAGCAATCAGCCCCAGCATTTT. Translating gives CAWSLGQISNQPQHF.

This rearrangement joins TRBV2 to TRBJ1-1; D remains unclear. The CDR3 loop spans 12 amino acids. CDR1 and CDR2 (germline): SNHLY, FYNNEI. The germline V and J ends were trimmed by 9 bases and 6 bases, with 14 bases remaining between them. The CDR3 loop reads CASRLMAPEAFF. In DNA, the CDR3 is TGTGCCAGTCGATTAATGGCCCCTGAAGCTTTCTTT.

This chain uses TRBV11-2 with TRBJ2-7; D may be TRBD1 (6 bases). The germline CDR1 and CDR2 sequences are SGHAT and FQNNGV. The germline V and J ends were trimmed by 6 bases and 7 bases, with 19 bases remaining between them. This CDR3 region has 14 residues. The CDR3 loop is CASRSVGALREQYF. DNA of the CDR3: TGTGCCAGCAGGTCTGTGGGGGCGCTCCGAGAGCAGTACTTC.

This clone has a single count. The junction and the germline gene differ at one end; a read error may be behind it. In DNA, the CDR3 is TGTGCCAGCACCTTAGGGGCTAGCGGGAGCACAGATACGCAGTATTTT. Encoded protein: CASTLGASGSTDTQYF. The chain is built from TRBV11-2 and TRBJ2-3; 8 bases map to TRBD2. Per germline, CDR1 SGHAT and CDR2 FQNNGV. The CDR3 totals 16 residues.

The chain links TRBV7-3 to TRBJ1-1, with a possible D match to TRBD1 (5 bases). CDR3 length: 13 amino acids. The V end lost 2 bases, the J end lost 3 bases, and 7 bases lay between the germline ends. Germline CDR1 is SGHTA and CDR2 is FQGTGA. CDR3 bases: TGTGCCAGCAGCTTATGGGGGGACACTGAAGCTTTCTTT. It codes for CASSLWGDTEAFF.

The rearrangement uses TRBV28 and TRBJ2-4, with TRBD2 as a possible D gene (6 bases). The length of the CDR3 is 14 residues. Germline V CDR1 and CDR2: MDHEN, SYDVKM. Trimming shortened V by 4 bases and J by 2 bases, and 9 bases separated the two germline ends. The CDR3 sequence: CASSYRGTKNIQYF. The CDR3 coding sequence is TGTGCCAGCAGTTATCGGGGGACCAAAAACATTCAGTACTTC.